This T cell receptor beta chain was recorded in a study of human T cells and chemical hapten exposure. Study at large: The cohort included alopecia areata under or over 50% scalp, totalis and universalis. TCR yields per sample varied mostly from small pooled library volume differences.

The time point is: patch test 1, 2 weeks after DPC sensitization. The treatment was: therapeutic diphenylcyclopropenone sensitization with weekly scalp DPC. Blood, whole and unfractionated, served as the source for total RNA extraction. Library preparation tagged each individual cDNA molecule with a unique molecular identifier. MiXCR, run by TCRdb on the RACE reads, gives a single entry per CDR3 protein. The table includes around 340,000 distinct CDR3 sequences, about 7% detected once. Germline V gene sequence: CDR1 MNHEY, CDR2 SVGAGI. V lost 2 bases to trimming and J lost 4 bases, with 15 bases between them. The CDR3 consists of 16 residues.

The chain is built from TRBV6-5 and TRBJ2-1; D might be TRBD1 (5 bases). The source material was whole blood, sampled in connection with sensitization to the hapten diphenylcyclopropenone (DPC). The sequence was collected from a woman between 18 and 30 years old with alopecia areata. Some clones in this sample may be carry-over from other donors' samples. In DNA, the CDR3 is TGTGCCAGCAGTTACGGAAGCAAGGGGTCTTACAATGAGCAGTTCTTC. Residues: CASSYGSKGSYNEQFF.